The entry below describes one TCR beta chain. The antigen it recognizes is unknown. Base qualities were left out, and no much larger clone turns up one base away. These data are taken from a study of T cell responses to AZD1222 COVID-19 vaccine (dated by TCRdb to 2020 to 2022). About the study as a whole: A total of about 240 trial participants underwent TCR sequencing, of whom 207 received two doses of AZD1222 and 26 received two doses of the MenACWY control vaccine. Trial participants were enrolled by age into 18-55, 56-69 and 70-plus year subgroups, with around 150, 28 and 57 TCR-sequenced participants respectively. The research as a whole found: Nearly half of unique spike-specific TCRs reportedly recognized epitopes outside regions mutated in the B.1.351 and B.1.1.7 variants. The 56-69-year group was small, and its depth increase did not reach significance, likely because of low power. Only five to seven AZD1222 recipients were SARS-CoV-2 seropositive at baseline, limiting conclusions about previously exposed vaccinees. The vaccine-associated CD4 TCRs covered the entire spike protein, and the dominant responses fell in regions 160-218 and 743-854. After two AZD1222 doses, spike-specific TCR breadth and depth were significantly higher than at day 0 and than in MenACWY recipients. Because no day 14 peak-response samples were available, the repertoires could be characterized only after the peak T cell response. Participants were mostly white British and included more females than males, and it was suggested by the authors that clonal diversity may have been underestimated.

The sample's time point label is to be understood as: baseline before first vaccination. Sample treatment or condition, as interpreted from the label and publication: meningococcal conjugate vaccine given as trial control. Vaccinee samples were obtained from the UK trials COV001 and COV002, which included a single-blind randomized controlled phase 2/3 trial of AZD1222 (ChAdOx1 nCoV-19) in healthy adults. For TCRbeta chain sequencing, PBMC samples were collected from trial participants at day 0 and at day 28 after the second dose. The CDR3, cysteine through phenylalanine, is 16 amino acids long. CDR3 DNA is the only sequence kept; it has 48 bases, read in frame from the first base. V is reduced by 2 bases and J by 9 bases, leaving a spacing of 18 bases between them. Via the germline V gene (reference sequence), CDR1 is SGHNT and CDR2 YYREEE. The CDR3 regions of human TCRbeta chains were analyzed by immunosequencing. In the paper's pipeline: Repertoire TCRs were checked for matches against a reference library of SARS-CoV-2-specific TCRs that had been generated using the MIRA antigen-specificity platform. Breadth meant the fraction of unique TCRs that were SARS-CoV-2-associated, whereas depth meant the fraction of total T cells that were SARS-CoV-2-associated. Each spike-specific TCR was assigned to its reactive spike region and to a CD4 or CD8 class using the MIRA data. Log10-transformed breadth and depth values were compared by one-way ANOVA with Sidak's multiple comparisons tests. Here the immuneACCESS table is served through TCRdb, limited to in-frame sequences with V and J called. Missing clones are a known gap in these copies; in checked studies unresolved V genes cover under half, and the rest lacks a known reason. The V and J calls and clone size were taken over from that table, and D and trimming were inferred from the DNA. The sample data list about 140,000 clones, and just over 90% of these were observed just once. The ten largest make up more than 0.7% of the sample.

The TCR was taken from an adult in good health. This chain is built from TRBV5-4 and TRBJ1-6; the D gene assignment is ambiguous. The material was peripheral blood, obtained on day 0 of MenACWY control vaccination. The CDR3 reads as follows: CASSFPGGGLGSPLHF. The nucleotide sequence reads TGTGCCAGCAGCTTCCCGGGAGGAGGTCTCGGTTCACCCCTCCACTTT.